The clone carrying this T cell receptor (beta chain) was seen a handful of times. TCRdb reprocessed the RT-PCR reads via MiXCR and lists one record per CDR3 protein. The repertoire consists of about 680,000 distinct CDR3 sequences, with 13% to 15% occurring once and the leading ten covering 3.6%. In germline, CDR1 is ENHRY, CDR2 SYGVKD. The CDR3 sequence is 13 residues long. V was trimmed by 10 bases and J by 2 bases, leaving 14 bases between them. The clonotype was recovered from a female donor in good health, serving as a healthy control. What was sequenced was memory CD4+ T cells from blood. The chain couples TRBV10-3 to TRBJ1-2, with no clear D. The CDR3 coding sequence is TGTGCCACCCGAGAGGGCGGGAACTATGGCTACACCTTC. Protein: CATREGGNYGYTF.